The 18 T cell receptor beta chains given below trace back to one sample, sequenced in a study of CD8 T cells in Susac syndrome. The RNA input was roughly 0.45 to 1 ug, and it was reverse transcribed with random hexamers. Using its own MiXCR run on the immunoSEQ multiplex PCR reads, TCRdb lists one record per CDR3 protein. The sample consists of about 150,000 distinct CDR3 sequences, 80% to 95% of them appearing once. The sequenced sample was CD4+ T cells from PBMCs. The receptors come from a human donor with multiple sclerosis.

The chain links TRBV12-3 or TRBV12-4 to TRBJ2-1; 7 bases fit TRBD2. J was trimmed by 4 bases and V by 3 bases; bases with no gene match: 6. The CDR3 loop spans 15 amino acids. DNA of the CDR3: TGTGCCAGCAGTTTGGGGCGGGAGATATACAATGAGCAGTTCTTC. Protein sequence: CASSLGREIYNEQFF.

The V and J genes are TRBV25-1 and TRBJ2-5; D not resolved. Germline CDR1 MGHDK, CDR2 SYGVNS. Trimming took off 1 base at V and 1 base at J, with 10 bases between the two ends. The CDR3 is 15 amino acids. The CDR3 here is CASSELDRPQETQYF. CDR3 in DNA: TGTGCCAGCAGTGAATTGGACCGACCCCAAGAGACCCAGTACTTC.

V usage is TRBV9 and J usage is TRBJ2-5; D remains ambiguous. This CDR3 region has 14 residues. Germline V gene data show CDR1 as SGDLS and CDR2 as YYNGEE. The ends were cut back, 4 bases at V and 1 base at J, with 11 bases in the middle. CDR3 sequence reads: CASSPLQSQETQYF. CDR3 DNA: TGTGCCAGCAGCCCCCTCCAGTCCCAAGAGACCCAGTACTTC.

The rearrangement joins TRBV25-1 to TRBJ1-5, with 7 nucleotides matching TRBD1. Trimming at V came to 4 bases and at J to 4 bases, leaving 7 bases not matched to a gene. Germline CDR1 MGHDK, CDR2 SYGVNS. The CDR3 is made up of 15 amino acids. The CDR3 DNA sequence: TGTGCCAGCAGTGCCGGGACAGAGGGAAATCAGCCCCAGCATTTT. Protein: CASSAGTEGNQPQHF.

This clonotype was recorded once. The rearrangement uses TRBV30 and TRBJ2-6, with D possibly being TRBD1 (5 bases). Germline V gene lookup returns CDR1 GTSNPN and CDR2 SVGIG (reference sequence). V shed 4 bases and J shed 2 bases, with 9 bases lying between them. The CDR3 covers 14 residues. The chain's CDR3 is CAWTTGAGANVLTF. The CDR3 coding sequence is TGTGCCTGGACTACAGGTGCTGGGGCCAACGTCCTGACTTTC.

The chain couples TRBV9 to TRBJ2-1, with D perhaps matching TRBD2 (6 bases). The CDR3 covers 16 residues. CDR1 is SGDLS, CDR2 YYNGEE, per germline. V was pared by 3 bases and J by 0 bases, with 13 bases between. CDR3 nucleotide sequence: TGTGCCAGCAGCGGGGATGGGGGGAACTCCTACAATGAGCAGTTCTTC. Amino acids: CASSGDGGNSYNEQFF.

The genes are TRBV5-4 and TRBJ2-7; unclear D gene. Trimming took 4 bases from V and 7 from J, leaving 21 bases between them. Germline V gene lookup returns CDR1 SGHNT and CDR2 YYREEE (reference sequence). The CDR3 sequence is 15 residues long. The CDR3 DNA reads TGTGCCAGCAGCCCCTCTTTTCGGTCCGGTGGAGAGCAGTACTTC. Its protein is CASSPSFRSGGEQYF.

The chain is built from TRBV1 and TRBJ2-7. TRBV1 is a documented pseudogene. CDR3 length: 13 amino acids. The CDR3 reads CTSSPQGTYEQYF. CDR3 coding DNA: TGCACCAGCAGCCCACAGGGCACCTACGAGCAGTACTTC.

This chain uses TRBV3-1 with TRBJ2-3; 13 bases fit TRBD2. Trimming at V came to 1 base and at J to 2 bases, leaving 3 bases not matched to a gene. Germline V gene data show CDR1 as LGHDT and CDR2 as YNNKEL (reference sequence). This CDR3 is 17 amino acids long. The CDR3 DNA reads TGTGCCAGCAGCCAAGGCGGGACTAGCGGGAACACAGATACGCAGTATTTT. Protein product: CASSQGGTSGNTDTQYF.

The chain employs TRBV11-2 and TRBJ2-5; 8 bases agree with TRBD1. This CDR3 region has 14 residues. From germline, CDR1 is SGHAT and CDR2 FQNNGV. V trimming: 5 bases; J trimming: 5 bases; junction bases outside the gene matches: 7. CDR3 nucleotides: TGTGCCAGCAGCGCCCCAGGGGGCGCGGAGACCCAGTACTTC. Its translation: CASSAPGGAETQYF.

This clonotype appeared a few times. The chain is built from TRBV7-9 and TRBJ1-1; weak D call: TRBD1 (5 bases). Germline V gene lookup returns CDR1 SEHNR and CDR2 FQNEAQ (reference sequence). This CDR3 spans 12 amino acids. V was cut by 3 bases and J by 4 bases, with 6 bases left in between. The CDR3: CASSFQGTEAFF. The CDR3 DNA reads as TGTGCCAGCAGCTTCCAGGGCACTGAAGCTTTCTTT.

This rearrangement joins TRBV6-1 to TRBJ1-2; tentative D call: TRBD1 (6 bases). V was clipped by 8 bases and J by 5 bases, with 18 bases between them. The CDR3 spans 14 residues. Germline lookup yields CDR1 MNHNS and CDR2 SASEGT. CDR3 sequence (DNA): TGTGCCAGCGGTACCTCGGGGGGCTTGTATGGCTACACCTTC. The encoded protein is CASGTSGGLYGYTF.

This sequence joins TRBV7-9 and TRBJ2-7; D ambiguous. Looked up from germline, CDR1 is SEHNR and CDR2 is FQNEAQ (reference sequence). The CDR3 length is 14 residues. V dropped 2 bases and J dropped 1 base, with 9 bases sitting between them. CDR3 sequence: CASSLQSASYEQYF. CDR3 sequence (DNA): TGTGCCAGCAGCTTACAGTCAGCATCCTACGAGCAGTACTTC.

The chain has TRBV28 and TRBJ1-2; D is ambiguous. CDR3 size: 14 residues. The germline CDR1 and CDR2 sequences are MDHEN and SYDVKM. The V and J ends lost 7 bases and 2 bases respectively, with 14 bases between them. The DNA for the CDR3 is TGTGCCAGCAATACCCCAGTTGACAACTATGGCTACACCTTC. This encodes CASNTPVDNYGYTF.

This sequence joins TRBV7-9 and TRBJ1-4, with 9 bases lining up with TRBD1. J gave up 5 bases and V 5 bases, and 6 bases lay outside the gene matches. Germline CDR1 SEHNR, CDR2 FQNEAQ (reference sequence). CDR3 length: 15 residues. The CDR3 loop reads CASSEQGAANEKLFF. For the CDR3, the DNA is TGTGCCAGCAGCGAACAGGGGGCAGCGAATGAAAAACTGTTTTTT.

The chain recombines TRBV6-5 with TRBJ2-7, with a possible D match to TRBD2 (5 bases). Germline V gene data show CDR1 as MNHEY and CDR2 as SVGAGI. The CDR3 is 12 residues long. V lost 5 bases and J 3 bases, leaving 8 bases between the germline ends. For the CDR3, the DNA is TGTGCCAGCAGTACCACTAGCTACGAGCAGTACTTC. Translated, it gives CASSTTSYEQYF.

The V gene is TRBV10-3, the J gene TRBJ2-7; 7 positions agree with TRBD1. This CDR3 spans 11 amino acids. V dropped 6 bases and J dropped 7; count of bases not matched to a gene: 3. Germline lookup yields CDR1 ENHRY and CDR2 SYGVKD. The CDR3 nucleotides read TGTGCCATCAGGAGGGGGCTTGAGCAGTACTTC. Protein: CAIRRGLEQYF.

The chain has TRBV10-2 and TRBJ1-2; TRBD1 might be the D (5 bases). In germline, CDR1 is WSHSY, CDR2 SAAADI. The CDR3 has 15 residues. V shed 0 bases and J shed 4 bases, with 12 bases lying between them. CDR3 nucleotide sequence: TGCGCCAGCAGTGAGTCTGCTGGGGGACGCTATGGCTACACCTTC. It encodes CASSESAGGRYGYTF.